The 23 T cell receptor beta chains below were found in one sample sequenced in a study of blood T cell repertoires in COVID-19. Assay: immunoSEQ multiplex PCR; the TCRdb copy retains only in-frame clones and omits some. The profile shows over 150,000 clones, more than 75% of them singletons. The specimen was peripheral blood. These receptors came from an elderly woman with COVID-19, enrolled during active disease.

CDR3: CASSLGTRGELFF. CDR3 nucleotides: TGTGCCAGCAGCTTAGGGACACGGGGGGAGCTGTTTTTT. The V and J genes are TRBV7-2 and TRBJ2-2, with D perhaps matching TRBD1 (5 bases). The CDR3 sequence is 13 residues long. The V gene lost 1 base and the J gene lost 8 bases, with 8 bases spanning the gap. Germline-derived CDR1 and CDR2 are SGHTA and FQGNSA.

The chain carries TRBV5-1 and TRBJ2-7; 9 bases align to TRBD2. The ends lost 1 base at V and 9 bases at J; junction bases unmatched: 8. The CDR3 runs to 14 residues. Germline V CDR1 and CDR2: SGHRS, YFSETQ. CDR3: CASSLNDASGMQYF. CDR3 DNA: TGCGCCAGCAGCTTGAATGATGCTAGCGGGATGCAGTACTTC.

V gene TRBV29-1 combines with J gene TRBJ1-5; D might be TRBD1 (6 bases). Trimming stripped 6 bases from V and 0 bases from J, with 12 bases between. Germline CDR1 is SQVTM and CDR2 is ANQGSEA. There are 14 residues in the CDR3. The CDR3: CSVGGRNSNQPQHF. Written as DNA, the CDR3 is TGCAGCGTCGGGGGGCGAAATAGCAATCAGCCCCAGCATTTT.

The genes are TRBV5-1 and TRBJ2-3; 8 nucleotides agree with TRBD2. The V segment lost 1 base and the J segment 0 bases; nucleotides outside the gene matches: 4. CDR3 length: 16 residues. The V gene's germline CDR1 is SGHRS and CDR2 YFSETQ. CDR3 DNA sequence: TGCGCCAGCAGCTTGATCGGGAGGGATAGCACAGATACGCAGTATTTT. It specifies CASSLIGRDSTDTQYF.

This chain links TRBV5-4 with TRBJ2-1, with D perhaps matching TRBD1 (9 bases). The V and J ends lost 4 bases and 8 bases respectively, with 19 bases between them. The germline CDR1 and CDR2 sequences are SGHNT and YYREEE (reference sequence). This CDR3 region has 15 residues. CDR3 sequence reads: CASSISGTGFYEQFF. The CDR3 DNA reads as TGTGCCAGCAGCATTAGCGGGACAGGGTTTTATGAGCAGTTCTTC.

J is TRBJ2-7 and V is TRBV12-3 or TRBV12-4, with TRBD1 identical over 7 bases. Trimming cost V 7 bases and J 2 bases; bases outside gene matches: 5. The CDR3 contains 13 residues. CDR3 bases: TGTGCCAGCACCCTAGGACAGGCCTACGAGCAGTACTTC. Its translation is CASTLGQAYEQYF.

The chain joins TRBV19 to TRBJ2-4; 7 positions agree with TRBD1. The CDR3 contains 15 residues. V lost 5 bases and J lost 6; bases outside the gene matches: 10. CDR1 is LNHDA, CDR2 SQIVND, per germline (reference sequence). The CDR3 here is CASSVLGTVGNIQYF. Here the CDR3 DNA reads TGTGCCAGTAGTGTCCTAGGGACAGTAGGAAACATTCAGTACTTC.

CDR3 region: CASSQGTSVNNEQFF. CDR3 DNA sequence: TGCGCCAGCAGCCAAGGGACTAGCGTAAATAATGAGCAGTTCTTC. The chain has TRBV4-1 and TRBJ2-1, with 9 bases matching TRBD2. Germline V gene sequence: CDR1 MGHRA, CDR2 YSYEKL. The CDR3 runs to 15 residues. V lost 1 base, J lost 7 bases, and 5 bases stayed unmatched.

The V and J genes are TRBV19 and TRBJ1-2; D possibly corresponds to TRBD1 (5 bases). The CDR3 totals 16 residues. Trimming pared 5 bases from V and 1 base from J, leaving 17 bases between. Germline V gene sequence: CDR1 LNHDA, CDR2 SQIVND (reference sequence). The CDR3 DNA is TGTGCCAGTAGTCCTACTTGGACACTTTATAACTATGGCTACACCTTC. This translates into CASSPTWTLYNYGYTF.

The chain links TRBV7-9 to TRBJ2-5; 9 bases align to TRBD2. Germline V CDR1 and CDR2: SEHNR, FQNEAQ (reference sequence). J gave up 4 bases and V 5 bases, and 8 bases lay outside the gene matches. This CDR3 is built from 15 residues. DNA for the CDR3: TGTGCCAGCAGCCTCAGAGCGGGAGGATCAGAGACCCAGTACTTC. This encodes CASSLRAGGSETQYF.

The gene calls are TRBV7-2 and TRBJ2-7, with D perhaps TRBD1 (6 bases). CDR1 SGHTA and CDR2 FQGNSA come from the germline V gene. The CDR3 loop spans 15 amino acids. V was pared by 5 bases and J by 0 bases, with 14 bases between. In nucleotides, the CDR3 is TGTGCCAGCAGCCCAGGGGCCCTGAGCTCCTACGAGCAGTACTTC. It encodes CASSPGALSSYEQYF. Supplemented by reference TRBV7-2 and TRBJ2-7, the full variable domain reads GAGVSQSPSNKVTEKGKDVELRCDPISGHTALYWYRQSLGQGLEFLIYFQGNSAPDKSGLPSDRFSAERTGGSVSTLTIQRTQQEDSAVYLCASSPGALSSYEQYFGPGTRLTVT.

This clone was detected once. The V and J genes are TRBV6-6 and TRBJ2-7; 10 positions agree with TRBD2. Germline V gives CDR1 MNHNY, CDR2 SVGAGI (reference sequence). The CDR3 runs to 14 residues. V dropped 6 bases and J dropped 5; count of bases not matched to a gene: 7. The CDR3 is CASRAGTSDHEQYF. In DNA, the CDR3 is TGTGCCAGCAGAGCCGGGACTAGCGACCACGAGCAGTACTTC.

In its sample, this clone was seen a few times. The J gene is TRBJ1-4, the V gene TRBV6-6, with TRBD1 matching over 8 bases. The germline V gene has CDR1 MNHNY and CDR2 SVGAGI (reference sequence). J lost 6 bases, V lost 5 bases, and 5 bases had no gene match. The CDR3 runs to 14 residues. For the CDR3, the DNA is TGTGCCAGCAGTCCACAGGGGGGCTATGAAAAACTGTTTTTT. Protein sequence: CASSPQGGYEKLFF.

This chain uses TRBV18 with TRBJ2-7, with 9 bases matching TRBD2. Per the germline V gene, CDR1 is KGHSH and CDR2 is LQKENI. The CDR3 totals 16 residues. V shed 0 bases, J shed 0 bases, and the junction held 3 bases outside the gene matches. The CDR3 DNA sequence: TGTGCCAGCTCACCACCTGGACTAGCGAACTCCTACGAGCAGTACTTC. Encoded protein: CASSPPGLANSYEQYF.

The V call is TRBV19, the J call TRBJ1-5, with 9 bases identical to TRBD1. From germline, CDR1 is LNHDA and CDR2 SQIVND (reference sequence). The CDR3 is made up of 16 amino acids. V lost 7 bases to trimming and J lost 1 base; unmatched junction nucleotides: 8. In DNA form, the CDR3 reads TGTGCCAGTATAGCAACAGGGGGCCCAAGCAATCAGCCCCAGCATTTT. This encodes CASIATGGPSNQPQHF.

The chain links TRBV6-2 or TRBV6-3 to TRBJ2-5, with 10 nucleotides matching TRBD1. V lost 0 bases and J lost 0; bases outside the gene matches: 7. Per germline, CDR1 MNHEY and CDR2 SVGEGT. This CDR3 region has 18 residues. CDR3 DNA: TGTGCCAGCAGTTACTCGATGCCGGGACAGGGGTACCAAGAGACCCAGTACTTC. This encodes CASSYSMPGQGYQETQYF.

This chain connects TRBV6-2 or TRBV6-3 to TRBJ2-7, with D possibly being TRBD1 (6 bases). Per the germline V gene, CDR1 is MNHEY and CDR2 is SVGEGT. The CDR3 spans 14 residues. With 5 bases removed from V and 1 base from J, the gap between germline ends came to 12 bases. The CDR3: CASSQSTGSYEQYF. CDR3 nucleotides: TGTGCCAGCAGTCAATCAACAGGGTCCTACGAGCAGTACTTC.

J is TRBJ1-4 and V is TRBV2; the match to TRBD1 covers 8 bases. This CDR3 is 14 amino acids long. After removal of 5 bases from V and 4 bases from J, the junction contained 3 bases not matched to a gene. Germline V gives CDR1 SNHLY, CDR2 FYNNEI. CDR3: CASSPTGVNEKLFF. Here the CDR3 DNA reads TGTGCCAGCAGTCCGACAGGGGTTAATGAAAAACTGTTTTTT.

This rearrangement joins TRBV28 to TRBJ2-7; D is possibly TRBD1 (5 bases). Germline CDR1 is MDHEN and CDR2 is SYDVKM. Trimming removed 2 bases at V and 0 bases at J, with 14 bases between. The CDR3 extends over 16 amino acids. This CDR3 is CASSLPLGLSSYEQYF. Written as DNA, the CDR3 is TGTGCCAGCAGTTTACCGTTGGGGCTAAGCTCCTACGAGCAGTACTTC.

The CDR3 loop reads CASSQVVGGGNTIYF. In DNA form, the CDR3 reads TGTGCCAGCAGCCAAGTTGTTGGAGGGGGAAACACCATATATTTT. The chain uses TRBV4-2 and TRBJ1-3; D is unclear. V lost 1 base to trimming and J lost 4 bases, with 11 bases between them. Germline V gene sequence: CDR1 LGHNA, CDR2 YNFKEQ. This CDR3 has 15 residues.

This sequence joins TRBV9 and TRBJ1-3, with no clear D. V was trimmed by 0 bases and J by 0 bases, leaving 4 bases between them. The germline CDR1 and CDR2 sequences are SGDLS and YYNGEE. This CDR3 has 14 residues. This CDR3 is CASSVGSSGNTIYF. CDR3 sequence (DNA): TGTGCCAGCAGCGTAGGCAGCTCTGGAAACACCATATATTTT.

The chain employs TRBV2 and TRBJ1-5, with D possibly TRBD1 on 6 matching bases. Germline-derived CDR1 and CDR2 are SNHLY and FYNNEI. The V end lost 6 bases, the J end lost 2 bases, and 14 bases lay between the germline ends. CDR3 length: 15 residues. This chain's CDR3 is CASRKGGPGNQPQHF. The CDR3 DNA is TGTGCCAGCAGAAAGGGGGGGCCGGGCAATCAGCCCCAGCATTTT.

The rearrangement joins TRBV24-1 to TRBJ1-5; TRBD1 matches at 7 bases. Germline V gene data show CDR1 as KGHDR and CDR2 as SFDVKD. The length of the CDR3 is 15 residues. The V and J ends lost 5 bases and 3 bases, in that order; junction bases with no gene match: 6. CDR3 protein: CATSAGQAYNQPQHF. CDR3 DNA sequence: TGTGCCACCAGTGCCGGACAGGCTTACAATCAGCCCCAGCATTTT.